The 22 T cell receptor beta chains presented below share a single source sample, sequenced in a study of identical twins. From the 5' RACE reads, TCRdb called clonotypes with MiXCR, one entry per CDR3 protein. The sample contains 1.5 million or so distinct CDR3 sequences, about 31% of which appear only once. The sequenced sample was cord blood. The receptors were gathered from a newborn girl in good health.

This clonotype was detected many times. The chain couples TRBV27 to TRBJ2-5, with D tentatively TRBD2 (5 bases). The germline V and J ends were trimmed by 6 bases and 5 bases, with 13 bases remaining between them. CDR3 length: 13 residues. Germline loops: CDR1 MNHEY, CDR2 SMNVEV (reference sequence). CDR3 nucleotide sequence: TGTGCCAGCAGCTTAGGTCCGGGGGAGACCCAGTACTTC. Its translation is CASSLGPGETQYF.

The CDR3 loop is CASRERGSTAEQYF. Written as DNA, the CDR3 is TGTGCCAGCAGAGAAAGAGGGAGTACAGCCGAGCAGTACTTC. The chain joins TRBV28 to TRBJ2-5; a possible D gene is TRBD2 (5 bases). The better agreement between TRBJ2-7 and the DNA end casts doubt on the J call. CDR1 is MDHEN, CDR2 SYDVKM, per germline. The CDR3 loop spans 14 amino acids.

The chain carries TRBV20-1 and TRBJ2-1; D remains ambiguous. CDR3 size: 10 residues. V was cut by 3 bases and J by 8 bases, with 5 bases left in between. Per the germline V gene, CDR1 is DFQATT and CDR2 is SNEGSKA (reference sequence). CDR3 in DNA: TGCAGTGCTAGTCCGTATGAGCAGTTCTTC. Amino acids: CSASPYEQFF.

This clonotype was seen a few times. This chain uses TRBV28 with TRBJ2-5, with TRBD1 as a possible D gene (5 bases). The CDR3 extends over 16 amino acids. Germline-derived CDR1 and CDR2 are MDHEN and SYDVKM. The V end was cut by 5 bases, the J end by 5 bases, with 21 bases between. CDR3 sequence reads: CASSPWGLPWGETQYF. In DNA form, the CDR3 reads TGTGCCAGCAGTCCATGGGGCTTACCCTGGGGTGAGACCCAGTACTTC.

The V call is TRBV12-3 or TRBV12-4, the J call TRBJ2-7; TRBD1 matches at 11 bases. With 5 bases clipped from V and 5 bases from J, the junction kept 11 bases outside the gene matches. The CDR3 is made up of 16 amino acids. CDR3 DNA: TGTGCCAGCAGTCGCAGGGCGGGGACAGGGGGGGACGAGCAGTACTTC. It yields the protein CASSRRAGTGGDEQYF.

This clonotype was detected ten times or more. This chain's CDR3 is CASSQSGGADTQYF. In nucleotides, the CDR3 is TGTGCCAGCAGCCAAAGCGGGGGGGCAGATACGCAGTATTTT. V and J are TRBV4-2 and TRBJ2-3, with 10 positions matching TRBD2. Germline trimming cut 2 bases from V and 4 bases from J; bases unmatched to any gene: 0. The CDR3 is 14 amino acids. CDR1 is LGHNA, CDR2 YNFKEQ, per germline.

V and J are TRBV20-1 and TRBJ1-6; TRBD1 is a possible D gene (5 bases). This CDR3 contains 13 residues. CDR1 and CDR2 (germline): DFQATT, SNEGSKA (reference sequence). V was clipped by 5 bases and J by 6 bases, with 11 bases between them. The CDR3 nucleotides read TGCAGTGCTGGAGCCGACAGTAATTCACCCCTCCACTTT. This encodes CSAGADSNSPLHF.

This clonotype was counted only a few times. The CDR3: CASTELGWDEKLFF. In DNA, the CDR3 is TGTGCCAGCACCGAACTCGGGTGGGATGAAAAACTGTTTTTT. This chain uses TRBV28 with TRBJ1-4; D gene uncertain. Per germline, CDR1 MDHEN and CDR2 SYDVKM. This CDR3 comprises 14 residues. V lost 7 bases and J 6 bases, leaving 15 bases between the germline ends.

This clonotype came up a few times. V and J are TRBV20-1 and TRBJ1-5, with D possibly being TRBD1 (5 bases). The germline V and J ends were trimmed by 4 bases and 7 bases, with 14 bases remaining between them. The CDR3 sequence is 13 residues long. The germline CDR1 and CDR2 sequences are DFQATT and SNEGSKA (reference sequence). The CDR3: CSAKFLGDQPQHF. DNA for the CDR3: TGCAGTGCTAAGTTTTTGGGGGACCAGCCCCAGCATTTT.

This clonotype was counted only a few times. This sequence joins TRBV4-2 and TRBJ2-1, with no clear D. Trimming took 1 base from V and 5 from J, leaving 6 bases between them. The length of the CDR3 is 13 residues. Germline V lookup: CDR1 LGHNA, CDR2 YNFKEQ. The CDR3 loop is CASSQATHNEQFF. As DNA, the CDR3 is TGTGCCAGCAGCCAAGCCACACACAATGAGCAGTTCTTC.

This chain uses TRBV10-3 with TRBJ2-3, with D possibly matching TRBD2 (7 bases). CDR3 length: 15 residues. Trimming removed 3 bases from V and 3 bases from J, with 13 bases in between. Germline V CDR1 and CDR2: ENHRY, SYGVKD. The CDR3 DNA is TGTGCCATCAGTGATGTTGGGAGGGGGACAGATACGCAGTATTTT. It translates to CAISDVGRGTDTQYF.

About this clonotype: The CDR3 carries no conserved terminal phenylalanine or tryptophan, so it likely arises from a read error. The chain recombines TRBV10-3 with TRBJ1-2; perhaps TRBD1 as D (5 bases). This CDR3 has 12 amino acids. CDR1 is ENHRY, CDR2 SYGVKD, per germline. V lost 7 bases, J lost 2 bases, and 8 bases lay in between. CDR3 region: CAIKRTNYGYTV. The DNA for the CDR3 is TGTGCCATCAAAAGGACAAACTATGGCTACACCGTC.

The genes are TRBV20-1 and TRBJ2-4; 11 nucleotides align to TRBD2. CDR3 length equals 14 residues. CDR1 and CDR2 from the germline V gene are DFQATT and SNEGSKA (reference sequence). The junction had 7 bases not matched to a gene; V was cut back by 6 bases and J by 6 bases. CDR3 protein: CSAGLAGRGNIQYF. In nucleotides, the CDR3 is TGCAGTGCCGGACTAGCGGGCAGGGGAAACATTCAGTACTTC.

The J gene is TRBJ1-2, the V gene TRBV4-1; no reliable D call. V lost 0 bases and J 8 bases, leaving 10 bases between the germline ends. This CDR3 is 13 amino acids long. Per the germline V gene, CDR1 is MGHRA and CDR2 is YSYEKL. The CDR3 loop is CASSQDLGRGYTF. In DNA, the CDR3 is TGCGCCAGCAGCCAAGATCTAGGGAGGGGCTACACCTTC.

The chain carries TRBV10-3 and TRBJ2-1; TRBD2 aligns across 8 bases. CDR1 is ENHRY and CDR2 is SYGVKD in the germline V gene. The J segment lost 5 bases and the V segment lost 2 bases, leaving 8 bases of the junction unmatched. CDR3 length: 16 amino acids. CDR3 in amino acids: CAISEEVSGTNNEQFF. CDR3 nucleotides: TGTGCCATCAGTGAGGAAGTTAGCGGGACGAACAATGAGCAGTTCTTC.

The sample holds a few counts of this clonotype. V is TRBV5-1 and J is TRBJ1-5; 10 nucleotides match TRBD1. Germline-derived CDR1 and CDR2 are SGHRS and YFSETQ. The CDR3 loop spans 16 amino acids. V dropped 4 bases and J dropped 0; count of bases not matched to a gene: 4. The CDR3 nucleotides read TGCGCCAGCAGCACGGGACAGGGGCTTAGCAATCAGCCCCAGCATTTT. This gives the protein CASSTGQGLSNQPQHF.

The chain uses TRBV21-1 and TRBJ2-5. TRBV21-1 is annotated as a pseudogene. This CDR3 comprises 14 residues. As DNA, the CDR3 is TGTGCCAGCAGCAAAGGCTCAACACAAGAGACCCAGTACTTC. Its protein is CASSKGSTQETQYF.

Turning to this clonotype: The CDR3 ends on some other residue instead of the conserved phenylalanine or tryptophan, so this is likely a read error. CDR3 sequence reads: CASRDRGSIVDSGANVLTY. For the CDR3, the DNA is TGCGCCAGCAGGGACAGGGGGAGTATTGTTGACTCTGGGGCCAACGTCCTGACTTAC. V usage is TRBV5-1 and J usage is TRBJ2-6, with TRBD1 matching 10 bases. The CDR3 is 19 residues long. Germline lookup yields CDR1 SGHRS and CDR2 YFSETQ. The junction had 11 bases not matched to a gene; V was cut back by 5 bases and J by 0 bases.

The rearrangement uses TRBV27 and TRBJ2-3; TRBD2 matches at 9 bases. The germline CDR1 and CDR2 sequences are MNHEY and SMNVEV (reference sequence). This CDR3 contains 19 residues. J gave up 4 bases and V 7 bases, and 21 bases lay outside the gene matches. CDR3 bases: TGTGCCAGCACCACAACGGTTTCGGCGGGAGGGTGGGGGGCAGATACGCAGTATTTT. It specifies CASTTTVSAGGWGADTQYF.

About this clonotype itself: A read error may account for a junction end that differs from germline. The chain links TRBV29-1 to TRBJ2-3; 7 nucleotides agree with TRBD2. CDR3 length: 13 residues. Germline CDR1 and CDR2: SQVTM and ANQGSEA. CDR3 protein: CSVGGRATDTRYF. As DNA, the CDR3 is TGCAGCGTTGGGGGGAGGGCGACAGATACGCGGTATTTT.

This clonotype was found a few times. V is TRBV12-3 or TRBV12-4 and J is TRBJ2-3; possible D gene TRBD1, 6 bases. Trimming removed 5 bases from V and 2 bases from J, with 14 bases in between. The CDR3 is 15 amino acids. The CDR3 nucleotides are TGTGCCAGCAGTCCCGGCAAGGGGGTCACAGATACGCAGTATTTT. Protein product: CASSPGKGVTDTQYF.

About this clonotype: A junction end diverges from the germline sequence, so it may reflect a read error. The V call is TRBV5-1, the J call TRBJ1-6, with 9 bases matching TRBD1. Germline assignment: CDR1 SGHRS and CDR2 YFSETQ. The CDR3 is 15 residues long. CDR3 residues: CASSFRDRDRSLLHF. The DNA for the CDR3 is TGCGCCAGCAGCTTCCGGGACAGGGATCGATCACTCCTCCACTTT.